This TCR beta chain was sequenced during a study of T cells in Graves' hyperthyroidism and ophthalmopathy. Germline lookup yields CDR1 MDHEN and CDR2 SYDVKM. Trimming took 3 bases from V and 2 from J, leaving 16 bases between them. CDR3 length: 16 amino acids. Amplified TCR beta CDR3 regions came from RNA transcripts. HTBI primers were used for first-round RT-PCR of the TCR CDR3. TCRdb re-analysed the multiplex PCR reads in MiXCR, keeping a single row per CDR3 protein. The repertoire consists of some 350,000 distinct CDR3 sequences, with less than 20% occurring once and the leading ten covering roughly a quarter. This clonotype was found many times.

Material: blood. The rearrangement uses TRBV28 and TRBJ1-1, with D unclear. This receptor was taken from a woman aged 18-29 years with Graves' hyperthyroidism that later progressed to Graves' ophthalmopathy. The CDR3 nucleotides are TGTGCCAGCAGTTTCTTACGACGGGAAACAAACACTGAAGCTTTCTTT. Its protein is CASSFLRRETNTEAFF. Complete variable domain (other parts from reference TRBV28 and TRBJ1-1): DVKVTQSSRYLVKRTGEKVFLECVQDMDHENMFWYRQDPGLGLRLIYFSYDVKMKEKGDIPEGYSVSREKKERFSLILESASTNQTSMYLCASSFLRRETNTEAFFGQGTRLTVV.